This T cell receptor beta chain was sequenced in a study of cytomegalovirus exposure and HLA in healthy donors. Overall study results and limits: Rarity characterized most TCR sequences, yet some public TCRs appeared in many donors.

As to this clone: Its antigen is unidentified.

The PCR used 60 Vbeta and 13 Jbeta primers. Using immunoSEQ multiplex PCR, the repertoire was profiled, and TCRdb retains in-frame clones only, with some absent. The table lists some 67,000 clones, approximately 78% of them singletons. The germline CDR1 and CDR2 sequences are LGHNA and YSLEER. The CDR3 extends over 15 amino acids. V dropped 2 bases and J dropped 3 bases, with 13 bases sitting between them. The sequence was collected from a woman aged 30 to 39 in good health and CMV-seronegative. Sequencing was performed on PBMCs. The J gene is TRBJ1-1, the V gene TRBV4-3; D is undetermined. CDR3 DNA sequence: TGCGCCAGCAGCCAAAAGTTATGGAGTTACACTGAAGCTTTCTTT. Translation gives CASSQKLWSYTEAFF.